Described below is a single TCR beta chain sequence and its context. The clone's antigen remains unknown. A read error may account for a junction end that differs from germline. This entry is derived from a study of beta chain features in type 1 diabetes listed by TCRdb under 2018. For the wider study: Mean age, gender distribution, total cell number and subset yield did not differ between patients and healthy donors. Across all samples, fewer than 130 million sorted cells were examined, and cell number per subset correlated strongly with RNA yield. In the study, recently diagnosed type 1 diabetes patients and matched healthy donors were compared on the TCRB repertoires of their sorted circulating CD4+ T cell subsets. Whereas all 28 donors provided naive and central memory subsets, regulatory and stem cell-like memory subsets were isolated from just 8 patients and about 8 healthy donors. Results and caveats for the whole study, not just this receptor: Naive, central memory and regulatory TCRB repertoires appeared to be more similar among patients than among healthy donors. A moderate but significant shortening of TCRB CDR3 length was observed in type 1 diabetes patients in all four CD4+ subsets. Fewer insertions and more nucleotide deletions at VDJ recombination sites were observed in patients with type 1 diabetes, implying thymic rearrangement abnormalities. Shorter templates might be favored by PCR, yet because patient and control samples were amplified and corrected together, any such skew would affect both groups equally. Because small numbers of individuals were included in the HLA sub-analyses, any influence of HLA type on TCRB rearrangement was left unresolved. Because cDNA was sequenced instead of genomic DNA, activated cells with high expression could be over-represented, although the groups did not differ in activation or CD3 levels.

CDR1 SNHLY and CDR2 FYNNEI were looked up in the germline V gene. The CDR3 sequence holds 12 residues, the cysteine and phenylalanine included. The entry retains the CDR3 DNA only, 36 bases that are in frame from base 1. The entire amount of isolated RNA was reverse transcribed using the High Capacity cDNA Reverse Transcription Kit, so the sequenced TCRB transcripts were expressed ones. Deep immunoSEQ sequencing was performed on naive, central memory and regulatory T cell samples, with an average of roughly 3.5 million total reads per sample. After sorted cells were lysed in RLT buffer, RNA was extracted with DNase-treated RNeasy Micro or Mini kits, with the choice depending on cell number. Each cell subset was processed on its own to prevent cross-contamination, while patient and healthy donor samples were processed together. The immunoSEQ multiplex PCR was used to amplify TCRB sequences from cDNA, generating 87-bp fragments that spanned the CDR3 region. Amplicons were sequenced on the Illumina HiSeq platform. On the study's bioinformatics: PCR bias was corrected computationally using synthetic template baselines, and reads within Hamming distance 2 were collapsed, with unmergeable singletons discarded. Reads were aligned against IMGT to assign V, D and J genes, CDR3 length and insertions or deletions at six rearrangement sites. Clonotype counts were normalized to sorted cell number within each subset before computing true diversity and Gini coefficients with the tcR R package. The overlap coefficient, calculated on TCRB nucleotide sequences, was used to quantify repertoire sharing. As a proxy for the pre-selection repertoire, out-of-frame TCRB sequences from naive cells were analyzed. Entries here come from immuneACCESS through TCRdb and include only in-frame sequences with V and J called. Some clones fail to appear in such tables; in the studies checked, an unresolved V gene covers under half of the shortfall, and the cause of the remainder is unknown. The V and J calls and clone size were taken over from that table, and D and trimming were inferred from the DNA. The sample profile shows fewer than 300,000 clones; about 11% of them were found once. The ten largest clonotypes hold 0.017% of the sample.

Each donor gave one peripheral blood draw, about 110 mL on average, collected into heparinised tubes. A BD FACSAria II and a panel including CD45RO, CCR7, CD25, CD127, CD95 and CD27 were used to sort naive, central memory, regulatory and stem cell-like memory CD4+ T cells. All sorted populations exceeded 95% purity. Right away, PBMCs were isolated by Lymphoprep density gradient centrifugation and were stained directly, with no culture step. So that batch effects would be minimized, each experiment stained and sorted samples in pairs, pairing one healthy donor with one patient. This sequence was found in a man under 40 with type 1 diabetes. The chain joins TRBV2 to TRBJ2-2; the D gene is possibly TRBD2, with 6 bases matching. Sequenced material: naive CD4+ T cells from blood. The intended sense of this specimen's cell subset or site label: true naive CD4+ T cells. The CDR3 reads as follows: CASSESGGKLFF. The nucleotide sequence is TGTGCCAGCAGTGAATCCGGCGGGAAGCTGTTTTTT.